Below are 30 T cell receptor beta chains sequenced from a single sample in a study of early T cells in non-severe SARS-CoV-2 infection. TCRdb redid the calling of the 5' RACE reads with MiXCR, one entry per CDR3 protein. Of about 44,000 distinct CDR3 sequences in the sample, roughly 6% were seen once. The sample was whole blood. Receptors were obtained from an adult who was a healthcare worker with PCR-confirmed SARS-CoV-2 infection or an uninfected control (not recorded which).

This clonotype was counted at least ten times. This chain joins TRBV6-1 and TRBJ1-5; D may be TRBD1 (5 bases). The germline V gene has CDR1 MNHNS and CDR2 SASEGT. V lost 3 bases, J lost 7 bases, and 13 bases lay in between. This CDR3 is built from 14 residues. The CDR3 sequence is CASSEGQGAQPQHF. CDR3 bases: TGTGCCAGCAGTGAGGGGCAGGGCGCGCAGCCCCAGCATTTT.

This clonotype was seen repeatedly, ten times or more. J is TRBJ2-3 and V is TRBV11-3, with no clear D. The germline V gene has CDR1 SGHNT and CDR2 YENEEA. V lost 1 base and J lost 2, with 7 bases in between. The CDR3 runs 14 residues. The CDR3 loop is CASSLGPLTDTQYF. CDR3 nucleotide sequence: TGTGCCAGCAGCTTAGGGCCCCTCACAGATACGCAGTATTTT.

In its sample, this clonotype was seen many times. The chain combines TRBV20-1 with TRBJ1-1; D is ambiguous. CDR1 and CDR2 (germline): DFQATT, SNEGSKA (reference sequence). With 4 bases removed from V and 1 base from J, the gap between germline ends came to 13 bases. The CDR3 has 14 residues. CDR3 loop: CSATHEGRNTEAFF. In DNA form, the CDR3 reads TGCAGTGCTACCCATGAAGGGAGGAACACTGAAGCTTTCTTT.

This clonotype was found many times. The chain is built from TRBV7-6 and TRBJ2-1, with D tentatively TRBD1 (5 bases). The CDR3 has 13 amino acids. CDR1 and CDR2 (germline): SGHVS, FNYEAQ. V lost 5 bases and J lost 10, with 15 bases in between. The CDR3 loop is CASSPISSGEQFF. The CDR3 bases are TGTGCCAGCAGCCCAATAAGTTCAGGGGAGCAGTTCTTC. The full variable domain, its missing parts supplied by reference TRBV7-6 and TRBJ2-1, is GAGVSQSPRYKVTKRGQDVALRCDPISGHVSLYWYRQALGQGPEFLTYFNYEAQQDKSGLPNDRFSAERPEGSISTLTIQRTEQRDSAMYRCASSPISSGEQFFGPGTRLTVL.

V gene TRBV19 combines with J gene TRBJ1-5; D call uncertain. With 2 bases removed from V and 4 bases from J, the gap between germline ends came to 9 bases. CDR1 is LNHDA, CDR2 SQIVND, per germline (reference sequence). The length of the CDR3 is 14 residues. The CDR3 reads CASSISKGNQPQHF. CDR3 nucleotide sequence: TGTGCCAGTAGTATATCTAAGGGAAATCAGCCCCAGCATTTT.

This clonotype has a handful of counts. The chain combines TRBV3-1 with TRBJ2-1, with D possibly matching TRBD1 (6 bases). With 3 bases removed from V and 5 bases from J, the gap between germline ends came to 14 bases. Germline CDR1 is LGHDT and CDR2 is YNNKEL (reference sequence). There are 15 residues in the CDR3. This CDR3 reads CASSHQGIKDNEQFF. The DNA for the CDR3 is TGTGCCAGCAGCCACCAGGGGATTAAGGACAATGAGCAGTTCTTC.

Relative to its sample, this clonotype is medium-sized. The chain carries TRBV20-1 and TRBJ2-3, with 9 positions matching TRBD2. The CDR3 covers 14 residues. Losses at the gene ends were 7 bases for V and 4 bases for J; bases not matched to a gene: 9. Per germline, CDR1 DFQATT and CDR2 SNEGSKA (reference sequence). CDR3 in amino acids: CSGIRGGAADTQYF. CDR3 nucleotides: TGCAGTGGAATTCGCGGGGGGGCCGCAGATACGCAGTATTTT.

V and J are TRBV7-9 and TRBJ2-3; 10 nucleotides agree with TRBD2. The CDR3 spans 14 residues. Per germline, CDR1 SEHNR and CDR2 FQNEAQ (reference sequence). Losses at the gene ends were 8 bases for V and 1 base for J; bases not matched to a gene: 3. The CDR3 DNA sequence: TGTGCCAGCGCAACTAGCGGGGGCACAGATACGCAGTATTTT. Protein product: CASATSGGTDTQYF.

This clonotype has a handful of counts. The V gene is TRBV27, the J gene TRBJ2-5, with D maybe TRBD1 (6 bases). The CDR3 contains 18 residues. V lost 5 bases and J lost 2, with 24 bases in between. CDR1 is MNHEY and CDR2 is SMNVEV in the germline V gene (reference sequence). CDR3 sequence: CASSVYGDTRRDQETQYF. Written as DNA, the CDR3 is TGTGCCAGCAGTGTATATGGGGACACGCGCAGGGATCAAGAGACCCAGTACTTC.

This clonotype occurred a few times. The chain is built from TRBV7-3 and TRBJ1-4; D is unresolved. Germline V gives CDR1 SGHTA, CDR2 FQGTGA. Trimming cost V 5 bases and J 7 bases, with 11 bases left between them. The length of the CDR3 is 13 residues. CDR3 loop: CASSRREGEKLFF. CDR3 bases: TGTGCCAGCAGCCGGCGGGAGGGTGAAAAACTGTTTTTT.

For this clonotype: The junction does not match germline at one end; this may be a read error. J is TRBJ1-2 and V is TRBV15; D not resolved. Germline V lookup: CDR1 LNHNV, CDR2 YYDKDF (reference sequence). The CDR3 has 18 residues. The CDR3 region is CATSRTDGARAVNYDYTF. In nucleotides, the CDR3 is TGTGCCACCAGCAGGACGGACGGCGCTCGAGCTGTTAACTATGACTACACCTTC.

This clonotype was seen ten or more times. This chain connects TRBV5-5 to TRBJ1-2; D not certain. The CDR3 totals 12 residues. Germline V gene sequence: CDR1 SGHKS, CDR2 YYEKEE (reference sequence). Between the trimmed V and J ends, which lost 4 bases and 6 bases, there was a span of 10 bases. The chain's CDR3 is CASSGRTDGYTF. CDR3 sequence (DNA): TGTGCCAGCAGCGGCCGAACGGATGGCTACACCTTC. The whole variable domain, filled in from reference TRBV5-5 and TRBJ1-2, reads DAGVTQSPTHLIKTRGQQVTLRCSPISGHKSVSWYQQVLGQGPQFIFQYYEKEERGRGNFPDRFSARQFPNYSSELNVNALLLGDSALYLCASSGRTDGYTFGSGTRLTVV.

The genes are TRBV18 and TRBJ2-6, with D tentatively TRBD1 (5 bases). The germline V and J ends were trimmed by 4 bases and 1 base, with 20 bases remaining between them. The CDR3 is made up of 19 amino acids. Looked up from germline, CDR1 is KGHSH and CDR2 is LQKENI. Written as DNA, the CDR3 is TGTGCCAGCTCACAAAGCGTAGGGGCCCTCTCTTCTGGGGCCAACGTCCTGACTTTC. Its protein product is CASSQSVGALSSGANVLTF. The complete variable domain, with remaining parts taken from reference TRBV18 and TRBJ2-6, reads NAGVMQNPRHLVRRRGQEARLRCSPMKGHSHVYWYRQLPEEGLKFMVYLQKENIIDESGMPKERFSAEFPKEGPSILRIQQVVRGDSAAYFCASSQSVGALSSGANVLTFGAGSRLTVL.

Note on this clonotype: A much larger clone sits a single nucleotide away, making a read error possible. V usage is TRBV10-2 and J usage is TRBJ2-5; TRBD2 agrees at 11 bases. Germline V CDR1 and CDR2: WSHSY, SAAADI. The CDR3 is 13 residues long. The CDR3 protein is CASRTSGQGTQYF. CDR3 nucleotides: TGCGCCAGCCGGACTAGCGGGCAAGGGACCCAGTACTTC.

This clonotype has ten or more counts. The rearrangement joins TRBV7-2 to TRBJ1-5, with D possibly TRBD1 on 5 matching bases. This CDR3 is 14 amino acids long. Germline CDR1 and CDR2: SGHTA and FQGNSA. V was clipped by 4 bases and J by 3 bases, with 10 bases between them. The CDR3 DNA reads TGTGCCAGCAGCTCGGGGGAGACCAATCAGCCCCAGCATTTT. This gives the protein CASSSGETNQPQHF. The full variable domain, its missing parts supplied by reference TRBV7-2 and TRBJ1-5, is GAGVSQSPSNKVTEKGKDVELRCDPISGHTALYWYRQSLGQGLEFLIYFQGNSAPDKSGLPSDRFSAERTGGSVSTLTIQRTQQEDSAVYLCASSSGETNQPQHFGDGTRLSIL.

The CDR3 DNA sequence: TGCGCCAGCAGTAGGGGGCAGGGAGGGAACACAGATACGCAGTATTTT. It encodes CASSRGQGGNTDTQYF. This chain links TRBV10-2 with TRBJ2-3, with D possibly called TRBD1 or TRBD2 (7 bases each). Between the trimmed V and J ends, which lost 5 bases and 2 bases, there was a span of 17 bases. The CDR3 consists of 16 residues. Per germline, CDR1 WSHSY and CDR2 SAAADI.

This clonotype was seen many times. V and J are TRBV3-1 and TRBJ2-1; 7 bases match TRBD2. The CDR3 sequence is 17 residues long. Per germline, CDR1 LGHDT and CDR2 YNNKEL (reference sequence). V lost 3 bases to trimming and J lost 10 bases; unmatched junction nucleotides: 18. CDR3 coding DNA: TGTGCCAGCAGCCAGTCCCGGGACTACAAAATGGGTGTGGAGCAGTTCTTC. This sequence encodes CASSQSRDYKMGVEQFF.

This clonotype was picked up many times. V is TRBV10-3 and J is TRBJ2-2; 8 bases align to TRBD1. V trimming: 5 bases; J trimming: 4 bases; junction bases outside the gene matches: 9. The V gene's germline CDR1 is ENHRY and CDR2 SYGVKD. The CDR3 is 16 residues long. CDR3 protein: CAISPRTGTSTGELFF. In nucleotides, the CDR3 is TGTGCCATCAGTCCTCGGACAGGGACGTCCACCGGGGAGCTGTTTTTT.

This clonotype was seen at least ten times. V gene TRBV6-2 or TRBV6-3 combines with J gene TRBJ2-2, with a tentative D call TRBD2 (5 bases). The CDR3 loop spans 14 amino acids. Trimming removed 2 bases at V and 5 bases at J, with 9 bases between. CDR1 is MNHEY, CDR2 SVGEGT, per germline. The CDR3 nucleotides are TGTGCCAGCAGTTACGGACTGGATACCGGGGAGCTGTTTTTT. It yields the protein CASSYGLDTGELFF.

This clonotype was seen at least ten times. This sequence joins TRBV10-3 and TRBJ1-1, with D perhaps TRBD1 (6 bases). The germline V gene encodes CDR1 ENHRY and CDR2 SYGVKD. Trimming stripped 3 bases from V and 1 base from J, with 9 bases between. This CDR3 has 14 amino acids. The CDR3 region is CAISELQGNTEAFF. The DNA for the CDR3 is TGTGCCATCAGTGAATTACAGGGGAACACTGAAGCTTTCTTT.

This chain connects TRBV7-9 to TRBJ2-3, with D maybe TRBD1 (6 bases). This CDR3 comprises 15 residues. V was trimmed by 3 bases and J by 11 bases, leaving 21 bases between them. CDR1 is SEHNR and CDR2 is FQNEAQ in the germline V gene (reference sequence). CDR3 loop: CASSFLVRGTGKQYF. The CDR3 nucleotides read TGTGCCAGCAGCTTTCTTGTCAGGGGAACCGGGAAGCAGTATTTT.

This clonotype was found many times. This rearrangement joins TRBV9 to TRBJ2-3; 12 bases are shared with TRBD2. V was pared by 4 bases and J by 3 bases, with 6 bases of the junction left unmatched. The CDR3 runs 16 residues. The germline V gene encodes CDR1 SGDLS and CDR2 YYNGEE. CDR3 nucleotide sequence: TGTGCCAGCAGCTCTAGCGGGGGGGGAGGAACAGATACGCAGTATTTT. Amino acids: CASSSSGGGGTDTQYF.

This clonotype was counted ten times or more. V gene TRBV6-4 combines with J gene TRBJ1-3; D is undetermined. Germline V gene sequence: CDR1 MRHNA, CDR2 SNTAGT. Trimming left V 2 bases short and J 11 bases short, with 7 bases between. The CDR3 runs to 11 residues. CDR3: CASSDGFSIYF. CDR3 coding DNA: TGTGCCAGCAGTGACGGGTTCTCCATATATTTT.

The chain joins TRBV25-1 to TRBJ2-3, with TRBD1 matching over 9 bases. The CDR3 covers 15 residues. Germline values: CDR1 MGHDK, CDR2 SYGVNS. The V gene end was trimmed by 5 bases and the J gene end by 3 bases; junction bases not matched to a gene: 6. The CDR3 spells CASSPTGGGTDTQYF. The CDR3 nucleotides read TGTGCCAGCAGTCCGACAGGGGGGGGTACAGATACGCAGTATTTT.

This clonotype was seen repeatedly, ten times or more. V is TRBV5-1 and J is TRBJ2-3; 7 bases fit TRBD1. The germline V gene has CDR1 SGHRS and CDR2 YFSETQ. The CDR3 has 14 amino acids. J gave up 4 bases and V 3 bases, and 5 bases lay outside the gene matches. The CDR3 nucleotides read TGCGCCAGCAGCTGGTGGACAGGCGCAGATACGCAGTATTTT. Its protein product is CASSWWTGADTQYF.

This chain links TRBV5-1 with TRBJ2-1; 9 bases align to TRBD1. Per the germline V gene, CDR1 is SGHRS and CDR2 is YFSETQ. The CDR3 totals 15 residues. Trimming cost V 0 bases and J 7 bases; bases outside gene matches: 5. The CDR3 nucleotides read TGCGCCAGCAGCTTGGAGGGACAGGGCCAAAATGAGCAGTTCTTC. It encodes CASSLEGQGQNEQFF.

In its sample, this clonotype was seen many times. The rearrangement joins TRBV5-1 to TRBJ1-4; possible D gene TRBD1, 5 bases. V lost 0 bases and J lost 3, with 9 bases in between. The length of the CDR3 is 15 residues. CDR1 is SGHRS and CDR2 is YFSETQ in the germline V gene. DNA for the CDR3: TGCGCCAGCAGCTTGGACGGGGGATCTAATGAAAAACTGTTTTTT. Translated, it gives CASSLDGGSNEKLFF.

This clonotype has a count of ten or more. The chain couples TRBV30 to TRBJ1-2; TRBD1 agrees at 9 bases. The CDR3 contains 15 residues. Germline trimming cut 2 bases from V and 2 bases from J; bases unmatched to any gene: 6. The germline V gene encodes CDR1 GTSNPN and CDR2 SVGIG (reference sequence). CDR3 region: CAWSRGQGANYGYTF. DNA for the CDR3: TGTGCCTGGAGTAGGGGACAGGGCGCCAACTATGGCTACACCTTC.

This clonotype has ten or more counts. This chain joins TRBV27 and TRBJ2-7; perhaps D is TRBD1 or TRBD2 (5 bases each). The CDR3 has 16 residues. V was cut by 5 bases and J by 0 bases, with 17 bases left in between. The germline gives CDR1 MNHEY, CDR2 SMNVEV (reference sequence). CDR3 sequence reads: CASSPLGRGSSYEQYF. The CDR3 region has the DNA TGTGCCAGCAGTCCCCTCGGCCGGGGCAGCTCCTACGAGCAGTACTTC.

The table lists this clonotype with many counts. The chain links TRBV20-1 to TRBJ2-3, with D possibly matching TRBD1 (5 bases). This CDR3 spans 15 amino acids. The germline V gene encodes CDR1 DFQATT and CDR2 SNEGSKA (reference sequence). Trimming removed 3 bases at V and 4 bases at J, with 17 bases between. CDR3: CSASPDSSMPDTQYF. CDR3 DNA: TGCAGTGCTAGTCCAGACAGCTCTATGCCAGATACGCAGTATTTT.